This is a list of T cell receptor beta chains from one sample in a study of regulatory T cells in long-lasting Graves disease. One entry per CDR3 protein, called by TCRdb with MiXCR from the multiplex PCR reads. Here the sample spans about 340,000 distinct CDR3 sequences, roughly a fifth being singletons. The starting material was peripheral blood mononuclear cells (PBMCs), obtained when the disease was refractory, from a patient treated with antithyroid drugs. These receptors were obtained from a female donor with Graves disease. CDR3s include the opening cysteine and the closing phenylalanine or tryptophan. The D gene is left open where the match is weak. Only some rows state a clone size, as once, few, many or a class for expanded clones.

v_gene	abundance	j_gene	len	d_gene	CDR3nt	CDR3aa
TRBV7-9	once	TRBJ2-2	17	TRBD2	TGTGCCAGCAGCTGGACCCTAGCGGGAGAAAACACCGGGGAGCTGTTTTTT	CASSWTLAGENTGELFF
TRBV7-9	-	TRBJ1-2	16	-	TGTGCCAGCAGCCCATCAAAGGCAGGCGGGGTGGGAGGCTACACCTTC	CASSPSKAGGVGGYTF
TRBV27	many	TRBJ1-2	15	-	TGTGCCAGCAGTTTATCAGGGTCGTCGGTGTATGGCTACACCTTC	CASSLSGSSVYGYTF
TRBV6-9	-	TRBJ1-4	15	-	TGTGCCAGCAGTTACATCGGGACATGGGGTGAAAAACTGTTTTTT	CASSYIGTWGEKLFF
TRBV19	-	TRBJ1-5	15	-	TGTGCCAGTAGTATAGGGCATAGCAGCAATCAGCCCCAGCATTTT	CASSIGHSSNQPQHF
TRBV3-1	few	TRBJ2-7	16	-	TGTGCCAGCAGTCAAGATTACGGGACGGCCTCCTACGAGCAGTACTTC	CASSQDYGTASYEQYF
TRBV7-2	few	TRBJ2-5	15	TRBD1	TGTGCCAGCAGTCTCCAACAGGGGGTCGTAGAGACCCAGTACTTC	CASSLQQGVVETQYF
TRBV4-1	-	TRBJ2-7	17	TRBD1	TGCGCCAGCAGCCAGCGAGGGGGGACAGGTGGATCCTACGAGCAGTACTTC	CASSQRGGTGGSYEQYF
TRBV12-3/TRBV12-4	many	TRBJ1-1	11	-	TGTGCCAGCATGGGCCCCCCTGAAGCTTTCTTT	CASMGPPEAFF
TRBV12-3/TRBV12-4	many	TRBJ1-4	15	-	TGTGCCAGCAGACCCTCAACGGGGGAGGAAGAAAAACTGTTTTTT	CASRPSTGEEEKLFF
TRBV7-2	many	TRBJ2-7	13	-	TGTGCCAGCAGCTCAACCTTCTCGGCCGAGCAGTACTTC	CASSSTFSAEQYF
TRBV19	-	TRBJ1-1	15	TRBD1	TGTGCCAGTAGTATAGGGGACAGGGGTGACACTGAAGCTTTCTTT	CASSIGDRGDTEAFF
TRBV6-1	many	TRBJ1-2	16	TRBD1	TGTGCCAGCTCCCCCTCCGGGACAGGGGGCGTCTATGGCTACACCTTC	CASSPSGTGGVYGYTF
TRBV7-2	few	TRBJ2-7	15	TRBD2	TGTGCCAGCAGCTACGGACTAGCGGGAGTTGGCGAGCAGTACTTC	CASSYGLAGVGEQYF
TRBV5-5	-	TRBJ2-1	17	TRBD1	TGTGCCAGCAGCACGACGGACAGGGACCCCTCCTACAATGAGCAGTTCTTC	CASSTTDRDPSYNEQFF
TRBV2	many	TRBJ2-2	15	-	TGTGCCAGCAGTGCGGGCGGAGGGAACACCGGGGAGCTGTTTTTT	CASSAGGGNTGELFF